These 14 T cell receptor beta chains were sequenced from one sample in a study of cytomegalovirus exposure and HLA in healthy donors. The PCR was carried out with 60 Vbeta primers and 13 Jbeta primers. The method was immunoSEQ multiplex PCR; TCRdb's version includes in-frame clones alone and lacks a portion of them. The table has fewer than 250,000 clones, around 79% seen once. Sequencing input: PBMCs. The receptors stem from a male donor in good health and CMV-seropositive.

The chain carries TRBV30 and TRBJ2-1; D possibly corresponds to TRBD1 (6 bases). Trimming left V 8 bases short and J 0 bases short, with 11 bases between. The germline V gene encodes CDR1 GTSNPN and CDR2 SVGIG (reference sequence). This CDR3 region has 13 residues. This CDR3 reads CALDRLSYNEQFF. The CDR3 nucleotides read TGTGCCCTTGACAGGCTCTCCTACAATGAGCAGTTCTTC.

V is TRBV13 and J is TRBJ1-3; 7 bases map to TRBD1. J was trimmed by 4 bases and V by 5 bases; bases with no gene match: 8. The germline V gene has CDR1 PRHDT and CDR2 FYEKMQ (reference sequence). The CDR3 covers 15 residues. CDR3 bases: TGTGCCAGCAGCGGGAACAGGGGAGCAGGAAACACCATATATTTT. Protein product: CASSGNRGAGNTIYF.

The CDR3 reads CASTAGTGDPNYGYTF. CDR3 sequence (DNA): TGTGCCAGCACGGCCGGGACAGGGGACCCCAACTATGGCTACACCTTC. The chain couples TRBV13 to TRBJ1-2, with 10 positions matching TRBD1. This CDR3 has 16 residues. The V and J ends lost 7 bases and 2 bases, in that order; junction bases with no gene match: 10. Germline lookup yields CDR1 PRHDT and CDR2 FYEKMQ (reference sequence).

V gene TRBV23-1 combines with J gene TRBJ2-5; 10 bases agree with TRBD2. TRBV23-1 qualifies as an ORF whose function is uncertain. This CDR3 is built from 17 residues. Unmatched junction bases numbered 11, after V lost 6 bases and J lost 1 base. The CDR3 reads CASSPAGGPRSQETQYF. The CDR3 coding sequence is TGCGCCAGCAGCCCAGCGGGAGGGCCTAGAAGCCAAGAGACCCAGTACTTC.

This sequence joins TRBV6-1 and TRBJ1-5; no clear D. Trimming shortened V by 4 bases and J by 3 bases, and 10 bases separated the two germline ends. Germline CDR1 MNHNS, CDR2 SASEGT. This CDR3 contains 14 residues. CDR3 region: CASSALSYNQPQHF. CDR3 nucleotides: TGTGCCAGCAGTGCTCTCTCCTACAATCAGCCCCAGCATTTT.

The chain combines TRBV7-2 with TRBJ1-2, with 11 bases identical to TRBD1. Losses at the gene ends were 3 bases for V and 6 bases for J; bases not matched to a gene: 6. The CDR3 extends over 15 amino acids. The germline gives CDR1 SGHTA, CDR2 FQGNSA. CDR3 amino acids: CASSLDGTGGNGYTF. As DNA, the CDR3 is TGTGCCAGCAGCTTGGACGGGACAGGGGGAAATGGCTACACCTTC.

The chain is built from TRBV30 and TRBJ2-1; D is possibly TRBD1 (5 bases). Germline lookup yields CDR1 GTSNPN and CDR2 SVGIG (reference sequence). The CDR3 totals 13 residues. V was cut by 5 bases and J by 4 bases, with 12 bases left in between. The DNA for the CDR3 is TGTGCCTGGGCCCCCGACAGTTACAATGAGCAGTTCTTC. Translation gives CAWAPDSYNEQFF.

This chain connects TRBV28 to TRBJ1-1; 9 nucleotides align to TRBD1. In germline, CDR1 is MDHEN, CDR2 SYDVKM. The CDR3 runs to 13 residues. V lost 5 bases, J lost 10 bases, and 8 bases stayed unmatched. CDR3 sequence: CASSLDRGRGAFF. CDR3 DNA: TGTGCCAGCAGTCTGGACAGGGGCCGTGGAGCTTTCTTT. The full variable domain, rest sourced from reference TRBV28 and TRBJ1-1, is DVKVTQSSRYLVKRTGEKVFLECVQDMDHENMFWYRQDPGLGLRLIYFSYDVKMKEKGDIPEGYSVSREKKERFSLILESASTNQTSMYLCASSLDRGRGAFFGQGTRLTVV.

This chain links TRBV18 with TRBJ1-5; 12 bases align to TRBD1. V lost 6 bases, J lost 6 bases, and 9 bases stayed unmatched. Looked up from germline, CDR1 is KGHSH and CDR2 is LQKENI. This CDR3 is built from 16 residues. DNA of the CDR3: TGTGCCAGCTCGCCGTTGGGACAGGGGGCCGGTCAGCCCCAGCATTTT. It is translated as CASSPLGQGAGQPQHF.

The chain is built from TRBV6-5 and TRBJ1-1, with D possibly matching TRBD1 (5 bases). Between the trimmed V and J ends, which lost 7 bases and 1 base, there was a span of 10 bases. Germline CDR1 and CDR2: MNHEY and SVGAGI. The CDR3 runs 13 residues. The CDR3, as DNA: TGTGCCAGCACTTTTCAGGGGAACACTGAAGCTTTCTTT. It yields the protein CASTFQGNTEAFF.

The V and J genes are TRBV19 and TRBJ1-2; D is unresolved. This CDR3 spans 15 amino acids. Trimming shortened V by 1 base and J by 4 bases, and 13 bases separated the two germline ends. The germline CDR1 and CDR2 sequences are LNHDA and SQIVND (reference sequence). CDR3 DNA: TGTGCCAGTAGTATAGGAATAGGCGGTGGCTATGGCTACACCTTC. It yields the protein CASSIGIGGGYGYTF. Looking up the rest from reference TRBV19 and TRBJ1-2 gives the full variable domain: DGGITQSPKYLFRKEGQNVTLSCEQNLNHDAMYWYRQDPGQGLRLIYYSQIVNDFQKGDIAEGYSVSREKKESFPLTVTSAQKNPTAFYLCASSIGIGGGYGYTFGSGTRLTVV.

This chain joins TRBV6-5 and TRBJ2-7; TRBD1 is a possible D gene (6 bases). V shed 6 bases and J shed 5 bases, with 17 bases lying between them. Germline values: CDR1 MNHEY, CDR2 SVGAGI. The CDR3 has 14 residues. This chain's CDR3 is CASRKQQGPHEQYF. CDR3 coding DNA: TGTGCCAGCAGGAAACAACAGGGCCCCCACGAGCAGTACTTC.

The chain links TRBV6-5 to TRBJ1-3, with TRBD1 matching over 7 bases. Germline V gene sequence: CDR1 MNHEY, CDR2 SVGAGI. The CDR3 runs 15 residues. Germline trimming cut 5 bases from V and 1 base from J; bases unmatched to any gene: 5. DNA of the CDR3: TGTGCCAGCAGTCGGTCACAGGGGTCTGGAAACACCATATATTTT. Its protein is CASSRSQGSGNTIYF.

The V gene is TRBV5-6, the J gene TRBJ1-5, with D perhaps TRBD1 (5 bases). The CDR3 is 14 amino acids. Germline assignment: CDR1 SGHDT and CDR2 YYEEEE. Trimming pared 4 bases from V and 0 bases from J, leaving 8 bases between. The CDR3 spells CASSGGYSNQPQHF. CDR3 bases: TGTGCCAGCAGCGGGGGGTATAGCAATCAGCCCCAGCATTTT.